This passage covers 9 T cell receptor beta chains from one sample sequenced in a study of blood T cells in healthy people across ages. It was with a sample-barcoded 5' primer and a J-beta primer mix that a second PCR of about 6 to 12 cycles was run. One entry per CDR3 protein, called by TCRdb with MiXCR from the 5' RACE reads. The sample comprises around 850,000 distinct CDR3 sequences, 30% to 45% of which are singletons, and 13% rests with the top ten. Sequencing was done on a sample of blood. The receptors were sampled from a man between 18 and 35 years old in good health.

This chain uses TRBV12-3 or TRBV12-4 with TRBJ2-2; TRBD2 is a possible D gene (5 bases). The CDR3 is 14 residues long. Trimming took 5 bases from V and 6 from J, leaving 13 bases between them. This chain's CDR3 is CASSRASIPGELFF. CDR3 coding DNA: TGTGCCAGCAGTCGAGCTAGCATCCCCGGGGAGCTGTTTTTT.

This chain joins TRBV3-1 and TRBJ1-2; 7 bases align to TRBD1. CDR1 and CDR2 from the germline V gene are LGHDT and YNNKEL (reference sequence). The CDR3 runs 15 residues. The J segment lost 5 bases and the V segment lost 1 base, leaving 7 bases of the junction unmatched. Here the CDR3 DNA reads TGTGCCAGCAGCCAAGCGGAGGGACAGCCTTATGGCTACACCTTC. Protein product: CASSQAEGQPYGYTF.

This clonotype was seen more than once but under ten times. A much bigger clone sits one base away, suggesting this may be a read error. The chain couples TRBV9 to TRBJ2-7; D remains unclear. Germline assignment: CDR1 SGDLS and CDR2 YYNGEE. The CDR3 has 14 residues. CDR3 sequence: CASSVAANPYGQYF. As DNA, the CDR3 is TGTGCCAGCAGCGTAGCGGCCAACCCCTACGGGCAGTACTTC.

This clonotype was recorded only once. This CDR3 is CASSSGQGVGELFF. CDR3 nucleotide sequence: TGCGCCAGCAGCTCGGGACAGGGCGTCGGGGAGCTGTTTTTT. The gene calls are TRBV5-1 and TRBJ2-2; TRBD1 matches 9 bases. The V gene end was trimmed by 3 bases and the J gene end by 7 bases; junction bases not matched to a gene: 4. This CDR3 region has 14 residues. Germline lookup yields CDR1 SGHRS and CDR2 YFSETQ.

The chain carries TRBV20-1 and TRBJ1-1; possible D gene TRBD1, 6 bases. The germline V gene has CDR1 DFQATT and CDR2 SNEGSKA (reference sequence). The CDR3 sequence is 15 residues long. Trimming removed 6 bases at V and 0 bases at J, with 17 bases between. CDR3 nucleotides: TGCAGTGCGGGGGTTACGGGACACATGAACACTGAAGCTTTCTTT. It encodes CSAGVTGHMNTEAFF.

This clonotype was observed at least ten times. The genes are TRBV6-6 and TRBJ2-4; TRBD2 aligns across 11 bases. Losses at the gene ends were 8 bases for V and 3 bases for J; bases not matched to a gene: 9. The germline gives CDR1 MNHNY, CDR2 SVGAGI (reference sequence). The CDR3 loop spans 16 amino acids. The CDR3 DNA follows: TGTGCCAGCCGTAGCGGGGGGGCACCGGACAAAAACATTCAGTACTTC. Translation: CASRSGGAPDKNIQYF.

The J gene is TRBJ2-1, the V gene TRBV20-1; D perhaps matches TRBD1 (5 bases). Germline lookup yields CDR1 DFQATT and CDR2 SNEGSKA (reference sequence). The CDR3 has 15 amino acids. V lost 5 bases, J lost 2 bases, and 16 bases lay in between. CDR3 sequence (DNA): TGCAGTGCTCAGGGAACTGACCGGACCTACAATGAGCAGTTCTTC. Encoded protein: CSAQGTDRTYNEQFF.

V gene TRBV5-1 combines with J gene TRBJ2-3; D is ambiguous. The CDR3 length is 13 residues. V was shortened by 3 bases and J by 2 bases, with 7 bases between the two germline ends. CDR1 is SGHRS and CDR2 is YFSETQ in the germline V gene. This CDR3 reads CASSWHYTDTQYF. CDR3 bases: TGCGCCAGCAGCTGGCATTACACAGATACGCAGTATTTT. The variable domain in full, with the rest retrieved from reference TRBV5-1 and TRBJ2-3, is KAGVTQTPRYLIKTRGQQVTLSCSPISGHRSVSWYQQTPGQGLQFLFEYFSETQRNKGNFPGRFSGRQFSNSRSEMNVSTLELGDSALYLCASSWHYTDTQYFGPGTRLTVL.

The chain uses TRBV6-5 and TRBJ2-1, with D possibly TRBD1 on 6 matching bases. Looked up from germline, CDR1 is MNHEY and CDR2 is SVGAGI. Trimming removed 1 base from V and 5 bases from J, with 15 bases in between. The CDR3 covers 16 residues. The CDR3 loop reads CASSYLQGRRNNEQFF. The CDR3 nucleotides are TGTGCCAGCAGTTACTTACAGGGTAGGAGGAACAATGAGCAGTTCTTC.